This T cell receptor (beta chain) came from a study of CD8 T cells in Susac syndrome. Sequencing of TCR beta was performed on blood CD8+ and CD4+ T cells. The authors negatively isolated CD8+ and CD4+ T cells and FACS-enriched TEMRA cells. The germline V and J ends were trimmed by 6 bases and 5 bases, with 12 bases remaining between them. Germline CDR1 is SGHDT and CDR2 is YYEEEE. The CDR3 totals 13 residues. The authors reverse transcribed 0.5 to 1 ug RNA with random hexamers. TCRdb re-derived calls from the immunoSEQ multiplex PCR reads in MiXCR, one entry per CDR3 protein. The repertoire holds hundreds of thousands of distinct CDR3 sequences, with 93% as singletons.

The material sequenced was CD4+ T cells from PBMCs. The chain has TRBV5-6 and TRBJ2-1, with a tentative D call TRBD2 (5 bases). This TCR came from a human donor with multiple sclerosis. CDR3 sequence: CASNQPGNNEQFF. CDR3 bases: TGTGCCAGCAATCAGCCCGGGAACAATGAGCAGTTCTTC.